The rows below give T cell receptor beta chains drawn from one sample of a study of blood T cells in healthy people across ages. TCRdb analysed the 5' RACE reads with MiXCR anew, one entry per CDR3 protein. The top ten clones hold 4% of a sample with some 1,500,000 distinct CDR3 sequences, roughly two fifths of them seen once. The sequenced material came from blood. These receptors all come from a woman aged 18-29 years in good health. The CDR3 runs from the conserved cysteine through the conserved F or W. Fields, in order: clone size, D gene, CDR3 length, J gene, V gene, CDR3 DNA, CDR3 protein. D genes are given only for firm matches. The size entry is marked missing in some rows and otherwise reads once, few, many or a size class.

few	TRBD1	15	TRBJ1-2	TRBV4-1	TGCGCCAGCAGCCAACCTACAGGGGCGGCCTATGGCTACACCTTC	CASSQPTGAAYGYTF
-	TRBD2	16	TRBJ2-7	TRBV28	TGTGCCAGCGGAAGACTAGCGGGAGTACAGGCTAGCGAGCAGTACTTC	CASGRLAGVQASEQYF
-	-	13	TRBJ2-7	TRBV19	TGTGCCAGTAGTCCTACCATAGCCAACGAGCAGTACTTC	CASSPTIANEQYF
few	TRBD2	16	TRBJ2-1	TRBV11-2	TGTGCCAGCAGCTTTATTGCGGGAGGGCCGTACAATGAGCAGTTCTTC	CASSFIAGGPYNEQFF
-	-	12	TRBJ1-2	TRBV20-1	TGCAGTGTACAACAGGCCGGCTATGGCTACACCTTC	CSVQQAGYGYTF
-	TRBD2	17	TRBJ2-7	TRBV27	TGTGCCAGCAGTCATCTGGGGACTAGCGGAGTATACAATGAGCAGTACTTC	CASSHLGTSGVYNEQYF
few	-	14	TRBJ2-2	TRBV9	TGTGCCAGCAGCGTAGTATCCAACACCGGGGAGCTGTTTTTT	CASSVVSNTGELFF
once	-	13	TRBJ2-1	TRBV4-1	TGCGCCAGCAGCCAAGTTATGTTACATGGGCAGTTCTTC	CASSQVMLHGQFF
-	-	14	TRBJ1-1	TRBV2	TGTGCCAGCAGCCATAGAGTGATTAACACTGAAGCTTTCTTT	CASSHRVINTEAFF
-	-	15	TRBJ2-3	TRBV18	TGTGCCAGCTCCCAGGCAATCGGCGGCACAGATACGCAGTATTTT	CASSQAIGGTDTQYF
-	-	13	TRBJ1-2	TRBV25-1	TGTGCCAGCAGTGAGAGGACAAGCGATGGCTACACCTTC	CASSERTSDGYTF
few	-	14	TRBJ1-2	TRBV12-3/TRBV12-4	TGTGCCAGCAGTTTAGGAGGGGCAGGGTTTGGCTACACCTTC	CASSLGGAGFGYTF
-	TRBD1	14	TRBJ1-4	TRBV4-2	TGTGCCAGCAGCCCACCACAGGGGAATGAAAAACTGTTTTTT	CASSPPQGNEKLFF
few	-	18	TRBJ1-2	TRBV7-9	TGTGCCAGCAGCTTTAGCAGTAGGGAAACAGCTCTCGACTATGGCTACACCTTC	CASSFSSRETALDYGYTF
-	TRBD2	17	TRBJ2-1	TRBV20-1	TGCAGTGCTTCCCGGGACAGGGGACTAGCGGGATACAATGAGCAGTTCTTC	CSASRDRGLAGYNEQFF
few	-	13	TRBJ1-1	TRBV7-9	TGTGCCAGCAGCTTAGGTCTTTGGACTGAAGCTTTCTTT	CASSLGLWTEAFF
once	TRBD1	15	TRBJ1-1	TRBV7-9	TGTACCAGCAGCTTAACCCGACAGGGAGGGACTGAAGCTTTCTTT	CTSSLTRQGGTEAFF
few	-	15	TRBJ2-4	TRBV4-1	TGCGCCAGCAGCCAGAGTGGTTCTAGCCAAAACATTCAGTACTTC	CASSQSGSSQNIQYF
few	-	12	TRBJ1-2	TRBV6-2/TRBV6-3	TGTGCCAGCAGTTTTAGAATATATGGCTACACCTTC	CASSFRIYGYTF
-	TRBD2	13	TRBJ2-5	TRBV20-1	TGCAGTGCTTCTAGCGGGGGGCAAGAGACCCAGTACTTC	CSASSGGQETQYF
few	-	15	TRBJ2-3	TRBV3-1	TGTGCCAGCAGCCAAGACGGGGCTAGCACGGATACGCAGTATTTT	CASSQDGASTDTQYF
-	TRBD1	15	TRBJ2-7	TRBV2	TGTGCCAGCAGATTTGGGACAGGGGTCTCCTACGAGCAGTACTTC	CASRFGTGVSYEQYF